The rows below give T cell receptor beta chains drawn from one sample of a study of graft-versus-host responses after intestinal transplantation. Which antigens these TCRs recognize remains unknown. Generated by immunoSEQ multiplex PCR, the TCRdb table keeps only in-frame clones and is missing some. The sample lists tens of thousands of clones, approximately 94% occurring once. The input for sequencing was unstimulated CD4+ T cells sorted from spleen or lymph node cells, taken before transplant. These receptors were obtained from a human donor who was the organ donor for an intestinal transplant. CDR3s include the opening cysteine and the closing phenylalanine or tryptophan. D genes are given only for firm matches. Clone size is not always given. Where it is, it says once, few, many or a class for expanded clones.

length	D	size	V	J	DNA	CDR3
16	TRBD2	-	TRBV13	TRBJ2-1	TGTGCCAGCAGCTTACGAGCCGGGACTAGCGAAAATGAGCAGTTCTTC	CASSLRAGTSENEQFF
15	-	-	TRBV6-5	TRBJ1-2	TGTGCCAGCAGTTTCCGGACACCGGGGACCAATGGCTACACCTTC	CASSFRTPGTNGYTF
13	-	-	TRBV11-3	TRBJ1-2	TGTGCCAGCAGCACTACCTCAGGGGACGGCTACACCTTC	CASSTTSGDGYTF
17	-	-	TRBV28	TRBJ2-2	TGTGCCAGCAGTTTGAGGGTTTTGGCGGGGCTAAGCGGGGAGCTGTTTTTT	CASSLRVLAGLSGELFF
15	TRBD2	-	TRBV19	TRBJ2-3	TGTGCCAGTAGTCCCGCCCGGACTAGCGGGGATACGCAGTATTTT	CASSPARTSGDTQYF
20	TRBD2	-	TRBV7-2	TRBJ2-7	TGTGCCAGCAGCTTAGCTGGGGGACTAGCGGGGGGTATAAGCTCCTACGAGCAGTACTTC	CASSLAGGLAGGISSYEQYF
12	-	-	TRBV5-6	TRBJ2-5	TGTGCCAGCAGCGGCAGGGGAGAGACCCAGTACTTC	CASSGRGETQYF
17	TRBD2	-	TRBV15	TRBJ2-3	TGTGCCACCAGCAGAGATCGGACTAGCGTGGGCACAGATACGCAGTATTTT	CATSRDRTSVGTDTQYF
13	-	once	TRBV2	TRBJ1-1	TGTGCCAGCAGTGTCGGGACCGATTTAGGCGCTTTCTTT	CASSVGTDLGAFF
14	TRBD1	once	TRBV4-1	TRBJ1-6	TGCGCCAGCAGCCAGGACAGGGATAATTCACCCCTCCACTTT	CASSQDRDNSPLHF
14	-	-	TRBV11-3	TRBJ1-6	TGTGCCAGCAGCTTGGCAGCCGGTAATTCACCCCTCCACTTT	CASSLAAGNSPLHF
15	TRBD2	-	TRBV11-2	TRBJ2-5	TGTGCCAGCAGCTCCCGGACTAGCGAACAAGAGACCCAGTACTTC	CASSSRTSEQETQYF
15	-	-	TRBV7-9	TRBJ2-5	TGTGCCAGCAGCTTAGTTGCAGGGATGTGGGAGACCCAGTACTTC	CASSLVAGMWETQYF
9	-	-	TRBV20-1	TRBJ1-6	TGCAGTGCTGGGCCACCCCTCCACTTT	CSAGPPLHF
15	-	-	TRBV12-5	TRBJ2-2	TGTGCTAGTGGTTTGGACGGGGGCTACACCGGGGAGCTGTTTTTT	CASGLDGGYTGELFF
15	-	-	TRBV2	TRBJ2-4	TGTGCCAGCAGTGAAGCGCTTAGATCCAAAAACATTCAGTACTTC	CASSEALRSKNIQYF
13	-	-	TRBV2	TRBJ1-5	TGTGCCAGCCTTGACAGGCACAATCAGCCCCAGCATTTT	CASLDRHNQPQHF
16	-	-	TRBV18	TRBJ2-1	TGTGCCAGCTCACCTCTATCGGGTATCACCTACAATGAGCAGTTCTTC	CASSPLSGITYNEQFF
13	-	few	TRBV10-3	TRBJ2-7	TGTGCCATCAGTGAGGGGGGTGTCTACGAGCAGTACTTC	CAISEGGVYEQYF
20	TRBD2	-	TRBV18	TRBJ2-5	TGTGCCAGCTCACCACCGAGGGCCGGACTAGCGGGGGGGAATCAAGAGACCCAGTACTTC	CASSPPRAGLAGGNQETQYF
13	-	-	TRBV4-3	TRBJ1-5	TGCGCCAGCAGCCAAGGATTTGATCAGCCCCAGCATTTT	CASSQGFDQPQHF
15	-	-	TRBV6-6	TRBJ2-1	TGTGCCAGCAGTTATAGATCCCGCTCCTACAATGAGCAGTTCTTC	CASSYRSRSYNEQFF
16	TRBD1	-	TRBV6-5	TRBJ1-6	TGTGCCAGCAGTTTCCGACAGGGGGCGCAAAATTCACCCCTCCACTTT	CASSFRQGAQNSPLHF
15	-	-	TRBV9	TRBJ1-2	TGTGCCAGCAGCGTAGGCAGTCCCGGAGTCTATGGCTACACCTTC	CASSVGSPGVYGYTF
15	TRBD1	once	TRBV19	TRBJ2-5	TGTGCCAGTAGTATAGCGACAGGGACCGAAGAGACCCAGTACTTC	CASSIATGTEETQYF
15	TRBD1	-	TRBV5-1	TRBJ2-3	TGCGCCAGCAATTCGGGACAGGGAAGGACAGATACGCAGTATTTT	CASNSGQGRTDTQYF
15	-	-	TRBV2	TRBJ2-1	TGTGCCAGCAGTGAAGGGGCGGGGACCTACAATGAGCAGTTCTTC	CASSEGAGTYNEQFF
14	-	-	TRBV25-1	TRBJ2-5	TGTGCCAGCAGTGATCCGGCGGGGCGAGAGACCCAGTACTTC	CASSDPAGRETQYF
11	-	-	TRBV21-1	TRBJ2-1	TGTGCCAGCAGCAAAGACAATGAGCAGTTCTTC	CASSKDNEQFF
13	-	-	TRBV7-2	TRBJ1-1	TGTGCCAGCAGCTTAGCCCCTTGGGCAGAAGCTTTCTTT	CASSLAPWAEAFF
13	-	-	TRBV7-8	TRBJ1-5	TGTGCCAGCAGCTTAGAAAGCAATCAGCCCCAGCATTTT	CASSLESNQPQHF
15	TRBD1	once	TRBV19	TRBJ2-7	TGTGCCAGTAGACCCAAAGGGGGACAGGTTAACAAGCAGTACTTC	CASRPKGGQVNKQYF
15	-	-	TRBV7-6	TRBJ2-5	TGTGCCAGCAGCTTAGCGAAGGGACATCAAGAGACCCAGTACTTC	CASSLAKGHQETQYF
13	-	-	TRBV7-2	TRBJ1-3	TGTGCCAGCAGCGACAGCTCTGGAAACACCATATATTTT	CASSDSSGNTIYF
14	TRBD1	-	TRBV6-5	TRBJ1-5	TGTGCCAGCGCTAGGGACAGTCGCGATCAGCCCCAGCATTTT	CASARDSRDQPQHF
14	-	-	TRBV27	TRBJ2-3	TGTGCCAGCAGCTCTAGGGCTAGCACAGATACGCAGTATTTT	CASSSRASTDTQYF
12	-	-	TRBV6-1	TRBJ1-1	TGTGCCAGCAGTCCGAACAGAGAGGGAGCTTTCTTT	CASSPNREGAFF
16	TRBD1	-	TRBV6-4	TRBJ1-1	TGTGCCAGCAGCCCAGGACAGGGGCCGACACCCACTGAAGCTTTCTTT	CASSPGQGPTPTEAFF
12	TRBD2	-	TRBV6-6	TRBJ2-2	TGCGCTAGCGGGGGGGCCGACGGGGAGCTGTTTTTT	CASGGADGELFF
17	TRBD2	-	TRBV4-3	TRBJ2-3	TGCGCCAGCAGCCAAGTCGGACTAGCGGGGATCACAGATACGCAGTATTTT	CASSQVGLAGITDTQYF
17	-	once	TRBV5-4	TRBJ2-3	TGTGCCAGCAGCTCCGCCCTAGGGGGGGGGTACACAGATACGCAGTATTTT	CASSSALGGGYTDTQYF
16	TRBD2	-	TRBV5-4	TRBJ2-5	TGTGCCAGCAGCCCGGGACTAGCGGGGGGACAAGAGACCCAGTACTTC	CASSPGLAGGQETQYF
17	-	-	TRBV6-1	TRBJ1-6	TGTGCCAGCAGTGAAGTACGGGGTGCCTTTTATAATTCACCCCTCCACTTT	CASSEVRGAFYNSPLHF
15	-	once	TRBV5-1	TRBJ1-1	TGCGCCAGCAGCTGGGAGACAGCATTGAACACTGAAGCTTTCTTT	CASSWETALNTEAFF
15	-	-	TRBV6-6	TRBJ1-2	TGTGCCAGCAGTTACGGAAGGGGGAGGGATTATGGCTACACCTTC	CASSYGRGRDYGYTF
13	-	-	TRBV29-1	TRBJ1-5	TGCAGCGTGATGGTGGGGAGCAATCAGCCCCAGCATTTT	CSVMVGSNQPQHF
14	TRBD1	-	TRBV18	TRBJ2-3	TGTGCCAGCTCACAGACAGGGGGCGCAGATACGCAGTATTTT	CASSQTGGADTQYF
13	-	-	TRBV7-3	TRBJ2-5	TGTGCCAGCAGCTTAGGGGTTCGGGAGACCCAGTACTTC	CASSLGVRETQYF